Below, one T cell receptor beta chain is given with its context. In the original workflow: By means of reference gene primer amplification, nucleated cell counts were estimated. Profiling relied on immunoSEQ multiplex PCR, and the TCRdb table lists in-frame clones only, not all of them. The V and J calls and clone size come from that table; D and trimming were worked out from the DNA. The profile shows 85,000 to 100,000 clones, 88% of them singletons. This sample was taken from a study of blood T cell repertoires in COVID-19. Study summary: From the United States, Italy and Spain came samples of acute and convalescent COVID-19. PBMCs, B-cell-depleted T cells, or T cells were the source of the cDNA or gDNA that made up the material.

CDR1 MNHEY and CDR2 SMNVEV come from the germline V gene (reference sequence). This CDR3 has 14 amino acids. Trimming cost V 4 bases and J 4 bases, with 13 bases left between them. Seattle's enrolled individuals joined amid active infection and were then monitored longitudinally. Sequencing input: peripheral blood. The origin of this receptor is a man aged 50-60 years with COVID-19, enrolled during active disease. The chain joins TRBV27 to TRBJ1-2; D is ambiguous. The CDR3 DNA follows: TGTGCCAGCAGTTGGGGAGTATGGCGCTATGGCTACACCTTC. This sequence encodes CASSWGVWRYGYTF.